This T cell receptor (beta chain) was found in a study of T-cell memory formation after mild COVID-19. TCRdb redid the calling of the 5' RACE reads with MiXCR, one entry per CDR3 protein. The sample includes 400,000 to 500,000 distinct CDR3 sequences, under 20% of them seen just once. This clonotype has just a few counts. The V end was cut by 5 bases, the J end by 5 bases, with 21 bases between. This CDR3 is 16 amino acids long. In germline, CDR1 is SEHNR, CDR2 FQNEAQ (reference sequence). This chain uses TRBV7-9 with TRBJ1-1; tentative D call: TRBD1 (5 bases). This clonotype originated in a man between 18 and 29 years old who had mild COVID-19 (a few samples of this study predate the infection). Cell type and time point are not known. Source material: PBMCs or a T cell subset sorted from them (not recorded which). CDR3 sequence (DNA): TGTGCCAGCAGCCCGGGGGACGACAGCGACTCTACTGAAGCTTTCTTT. This gives the protein CASSPGDDSDSTEAFF.